This TCR beta chain was found in a study of shared clonotypes between healthy human individuals. Deep was the level at which the assay was run. A roughly 200 ng quantity of DNA, 30,000 to 35,000 T cell genomes, went into the sorted-subset replicate PCRs. How the authors handled the data: There were no quality scores in the junction-only immunoSEQ sequences, so filtering differed. TCRdb's copy holds only in-frame clones and misses some; the assay was immunoSEQ multiplex PCR. V and J calls and clone size follow that table, whereas D and trimming were derived from the DNA. The data hold millions of clones, with more than 80% observed a single time. Per germline, CDR1 LNHDA and CDR2 SQIVND (reference sequence). V lost 0 bases to trimming and J lost 2 bases, with 20 bases between them. The CDR3 extends over 19 amino acids.

V is TRBV19 and J is TRBJ2-4; tentative D call: TRBD2 (6 bases). The source is a man younger than 30 in good health. Sequencing was done on a sample of naive CD4+ T cells sorted from blood. Subset defined: CD45RA+ positively selected. In DNA form, the CDR3 reads TGTGCCAGTAGTATAGATCTTGGAGGCGGGAAAGGGACCAAAAACATTCAGTACTTC. It codes for CASSIDLGGGKGTKNIQYF.